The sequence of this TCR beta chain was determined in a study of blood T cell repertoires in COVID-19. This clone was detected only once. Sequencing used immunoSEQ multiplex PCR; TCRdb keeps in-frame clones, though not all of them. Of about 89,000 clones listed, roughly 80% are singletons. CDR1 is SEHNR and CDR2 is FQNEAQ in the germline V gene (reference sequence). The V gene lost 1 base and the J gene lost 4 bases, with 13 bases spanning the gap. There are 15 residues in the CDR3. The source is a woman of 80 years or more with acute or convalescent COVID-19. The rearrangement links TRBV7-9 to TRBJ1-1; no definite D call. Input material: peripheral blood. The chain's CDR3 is CASSLGGWLVTEAFF. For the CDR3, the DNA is TGTGCCAGCAGCTTAGGAGGGTGGCTTGTCACTGAAGCTTTCTTT. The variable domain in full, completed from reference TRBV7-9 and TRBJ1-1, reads DTGVSQNPRHKITKRGQNVTFRCDPISEHNRLYWYRQTLGQGPEFLTYFQNEAQLEKSRLLSDRFSAERPKGSFSTLEIQRTEQGDSAMYLCASSLGGWLVTEAFFGQGTRLTVV.